This T cell receptor (beta chain) was observed in a study of blood T cell repertoires in COVID-19. Study as a whole: Samples taken during acute and convalescent COVID-19 were collected in the United States, Italy and Spain. PBMCs, B-cell-depleted T cells, or T cells provided the cDNA or gDNA that made up the material.

The repertoire was sequenced with immunoSEQ multiplex PCR; TCRdb's copy has only in-frame clones and lacks some. The sample has roughly 350,000 clones, around 86% seen once. V lost 4 bases and J 3 bases, leaving 7 bases between the germline ends. Germline CDR1 LGHNA, CDR2 YSLEER. The length of the CDR3 is 13 residues. The sequencing input was peripheral blood. The V gene is TRBV4-3, the J gene TRBJ2-1, with D maybe TRBD1 (6 bases). This TCR was sampled from a woman in her forties or fifties with COVID-19, enrolled during active disease. The CDR3 DNA sequence: TGCGCCAGCAGCCTGGACAGCTACAATGAGCAGTTCTTC. Translated, it gives CASSLDSYNEQFF.